This TCR beta chain stems from a study of identifying expanded T cells in peripheral blood. On this clone itself: Its target is not known.

The CDR3 consists of 16 residues. V lost 0 bases, J lost 5 bases, and 12 bases lay in between. In germline, CDR1 is SGHRS, CDR2 YFSETQ. Healthy donors had no documented immune events, such as infections, while sampled. Whole-study findings and limits: Over about two and four weeks, about 15 and 19 clones changed, versus roughly 1.2 between replicates. Across healthy donors, higher total template counts meant significantly greater approximately two-week count variance.

Measured with immunoSEQ multiplex PCR; TCRdb has only the in-frame clones, and not every one. The sample yields 50,000 to 70,000 clones, more than 75% seen once. Sequencing was performed on blood. This chain uses TRBV5-1 with TRBJ1-6; D is undetermined. The sequence was obtained from a person aged 18 to 75 in good health. For the CDR3, the DNA is TGCGCCAGCAGCTTGGGGGCAGGCCGAAATAATTCACCCCTCCACTTT. Its protein is CASSLGAGRNNSPLHF.